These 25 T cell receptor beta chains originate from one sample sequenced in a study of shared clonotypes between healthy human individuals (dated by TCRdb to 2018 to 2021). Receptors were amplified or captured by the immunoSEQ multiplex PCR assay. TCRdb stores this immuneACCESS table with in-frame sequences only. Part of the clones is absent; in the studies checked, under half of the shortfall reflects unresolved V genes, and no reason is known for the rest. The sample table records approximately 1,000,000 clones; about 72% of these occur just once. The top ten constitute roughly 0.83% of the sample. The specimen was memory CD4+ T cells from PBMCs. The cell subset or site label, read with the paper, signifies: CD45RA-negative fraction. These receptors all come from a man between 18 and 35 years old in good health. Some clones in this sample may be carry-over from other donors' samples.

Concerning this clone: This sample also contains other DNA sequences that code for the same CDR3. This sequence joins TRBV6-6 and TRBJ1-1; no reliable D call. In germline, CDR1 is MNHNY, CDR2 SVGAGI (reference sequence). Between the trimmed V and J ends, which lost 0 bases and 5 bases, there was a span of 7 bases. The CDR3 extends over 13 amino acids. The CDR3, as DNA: TGTGCCAGCAGTTACTCGGGAGGAACTGAAGCTTTCTTT. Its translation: CASSYSGGTEAFF.

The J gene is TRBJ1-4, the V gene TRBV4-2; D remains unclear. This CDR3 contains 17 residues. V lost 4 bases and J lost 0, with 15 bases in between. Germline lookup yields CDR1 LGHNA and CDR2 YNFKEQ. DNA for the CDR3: TGTGCCAGCAGCCTGTCGGGATATATTGCAACTAATGAAAAACTGTTTTTT. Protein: CASSLSGYIATNEKLFF.

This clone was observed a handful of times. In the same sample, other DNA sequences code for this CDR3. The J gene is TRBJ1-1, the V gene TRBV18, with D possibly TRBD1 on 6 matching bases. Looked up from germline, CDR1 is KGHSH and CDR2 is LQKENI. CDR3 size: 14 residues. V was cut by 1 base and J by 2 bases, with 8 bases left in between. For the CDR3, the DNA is TGTGCCAGCTCACCACGACAGGAAAACACTGAAGCTTTCTTT. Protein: CASSPRQENTEAFF.

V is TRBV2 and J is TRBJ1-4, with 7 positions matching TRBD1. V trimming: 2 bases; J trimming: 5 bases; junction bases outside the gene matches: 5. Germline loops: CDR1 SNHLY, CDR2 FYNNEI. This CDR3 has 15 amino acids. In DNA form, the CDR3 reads TGTGCCAGCAGTGAACTCAGGGGGGGGAATGAAAAACTGTTTTTT. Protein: CASSELRGGNEKLFF.

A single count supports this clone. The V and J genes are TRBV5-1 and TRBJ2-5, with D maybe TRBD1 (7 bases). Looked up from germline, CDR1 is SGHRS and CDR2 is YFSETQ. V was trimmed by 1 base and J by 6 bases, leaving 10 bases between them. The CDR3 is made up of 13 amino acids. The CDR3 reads CASSLQGGKTQYF. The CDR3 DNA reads TGCGCCAGCAGCTTGCAGGGGGGAAAGACCCAGTACTTC. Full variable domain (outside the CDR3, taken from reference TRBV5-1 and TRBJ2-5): KAGVTQTPRYLIKTRGQQVTLSCSPISGHRSVSWYQQTPGQGLQFLFEYFSETQRNKGNFPGRFSGRQFSNSRSEMNVSTLELGDSALYLCASSLQGGKTQYFGPGTRLLVL.

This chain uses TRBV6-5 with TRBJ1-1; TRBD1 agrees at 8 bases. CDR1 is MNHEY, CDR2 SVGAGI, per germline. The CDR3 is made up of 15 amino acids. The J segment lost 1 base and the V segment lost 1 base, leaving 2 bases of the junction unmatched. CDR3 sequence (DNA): TGTGCCAGCAGTTACTACGGGACAGGGAACACTGAAGCTTTCTTT. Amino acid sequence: CASSYYGTGNTEAFF.

The CDR3 loop is CASSLAQLANYGYTF. CDR3 DNA sequence: TGTGCCAGCAGCTTAGCACAGCTAGCTAACTATGGCTACACCTTC. The V gene is TRBV7-2, the J gene TRBJ1-2, with D uncertain. Germline CDR1 is SGHTA and CDR2 is FQGNSA. The CDR3 runs 15 residues. Deletions cut 0 bases from V and 0 bases from J, with 8 bases between.

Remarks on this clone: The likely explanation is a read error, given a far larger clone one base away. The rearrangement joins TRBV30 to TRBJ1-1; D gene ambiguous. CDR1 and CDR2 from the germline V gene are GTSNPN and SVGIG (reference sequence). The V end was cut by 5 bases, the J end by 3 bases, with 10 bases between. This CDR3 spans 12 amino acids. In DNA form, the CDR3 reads TGTGCCTGGGACCCTGGGGACACTGAAGCTTTCTTT. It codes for CAWDPGDTEAFF.

CDR3 region: CASSGNGQGADYGYTF. CDR3 bases: TGTGCCAGCAGTGGAAATGGACAGGGGGCGGACTATGGCTACACCTTC. The V call is TRBV25-1, the J call TRBJ1-2; 11 bases are shared with TRBD1. CDR1 is MGHDK and CDR2 is SYGVNS in the germline V gene. The CDR3 is 16 amino acids. V gave up 4 bases and J gave up 3 bases; unmatched junction bases: 7.

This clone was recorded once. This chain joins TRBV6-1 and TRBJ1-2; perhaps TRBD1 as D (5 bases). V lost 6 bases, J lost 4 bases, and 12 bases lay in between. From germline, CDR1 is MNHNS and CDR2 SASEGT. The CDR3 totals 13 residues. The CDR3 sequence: CASSPQDRYGYTF. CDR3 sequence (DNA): TGTGCCAGCAGCCCACAGGATCGCTATGGCTACACCTTC.

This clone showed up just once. CDR3 nucleotide sequence: TGTGCCAGCAGCTTAAGTGATTCGACAGATACGCAGTATTTT. Encoded protein: CASSLSDSTDTQYF. The chain combines TRBV7-9 with TRBJ2-3, with D unclear. Germline-derived CDR1 and CDR2 are SEHNR and FQNEAQ (reference sequence). V gave up 2 bases and J gave up 3 bases, with 9 bases separating them. CDR3 length: 14 amino acids.

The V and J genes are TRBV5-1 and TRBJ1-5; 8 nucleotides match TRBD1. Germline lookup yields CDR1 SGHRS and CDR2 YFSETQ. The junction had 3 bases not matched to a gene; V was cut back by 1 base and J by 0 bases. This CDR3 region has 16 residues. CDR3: CASSLSGGVSNQPQHF. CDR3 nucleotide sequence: TGCGCCAGCAGCTTGTCAGGGGGCGTTAGCAATCAGCCCCAGCATTTT.

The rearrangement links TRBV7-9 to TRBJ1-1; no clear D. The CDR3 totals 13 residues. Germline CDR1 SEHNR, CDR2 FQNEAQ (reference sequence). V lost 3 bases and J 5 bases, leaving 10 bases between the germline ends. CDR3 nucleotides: TGTGCCAGCAGCTTGTTGGTCGGGACTGAAGCTTTCTTT. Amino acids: CASSLLVGTEAFF.

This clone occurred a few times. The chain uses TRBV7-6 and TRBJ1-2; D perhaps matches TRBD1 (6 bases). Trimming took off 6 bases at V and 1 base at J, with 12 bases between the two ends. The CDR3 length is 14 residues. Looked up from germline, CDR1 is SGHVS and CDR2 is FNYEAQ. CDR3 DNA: TGTGCCAGCAGACACTCGGACAGTAACTATGGCTACACCTTC. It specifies CASRHSDSNYGYTF.

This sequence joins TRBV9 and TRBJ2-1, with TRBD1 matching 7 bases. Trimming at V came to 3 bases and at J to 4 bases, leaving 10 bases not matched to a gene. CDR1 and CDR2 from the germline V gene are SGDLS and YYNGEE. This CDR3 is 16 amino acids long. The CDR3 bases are TGTGCCAGCAGCGAGGGGGCCGGGACAACTTACAATGAGCAGTTCTTC. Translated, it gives CASSEGAGTTYNEQFF.

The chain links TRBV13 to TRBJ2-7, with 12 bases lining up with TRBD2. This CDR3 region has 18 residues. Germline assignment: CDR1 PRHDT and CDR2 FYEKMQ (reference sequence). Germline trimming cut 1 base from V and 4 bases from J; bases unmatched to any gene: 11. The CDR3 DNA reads TGTGCCAGCAGCTTAGATCTAGCGGGAGGGCCCCTGAAGTACGAGCAGTACTTC. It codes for CASSLDLAGGPLKYEQYF. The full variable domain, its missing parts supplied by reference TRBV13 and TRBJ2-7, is AAGVIQSPRHLIKEKRETATLKCYPIPRHDTVYWYQQGPGQDPQFLISFYEKMQSDKGSIPDRFSAQQFSDYHSELNMSSLELGDSALYFCASSLDLAGGPLKYEQYFGPGTRLTVT.

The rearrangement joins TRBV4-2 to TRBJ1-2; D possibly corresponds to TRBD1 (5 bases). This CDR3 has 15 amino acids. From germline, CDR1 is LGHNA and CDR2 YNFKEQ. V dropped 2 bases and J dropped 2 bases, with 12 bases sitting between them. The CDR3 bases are TGTGCCAGCAGCCAACATCTGACAGAGAACTATGGCTACACCTTC. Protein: CASSQHLTENYGYTF.

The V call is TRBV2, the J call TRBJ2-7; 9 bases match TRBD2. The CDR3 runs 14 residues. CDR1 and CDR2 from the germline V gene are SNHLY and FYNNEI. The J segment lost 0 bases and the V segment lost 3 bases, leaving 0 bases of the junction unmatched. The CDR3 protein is CASSDSGGSYEQYF. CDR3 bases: TGTGCCAGCAGTGATAGCGGGGGCTCCTACGAGCAGTACTTC.

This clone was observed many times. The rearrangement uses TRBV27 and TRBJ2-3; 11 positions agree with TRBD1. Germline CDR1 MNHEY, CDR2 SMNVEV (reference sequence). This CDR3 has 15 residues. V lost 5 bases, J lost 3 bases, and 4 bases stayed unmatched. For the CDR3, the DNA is TGTGCCAGCAGTCTCCGGGACAGGGGGACAGATACGCAGTATTTT. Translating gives CASSLRDRGTDTQYF.

As DNA, the CDR3 is TGTGCCAGCAGTGAACAGGGGGCGCAGGGCAATCAGCCCCAGCATTTT. It encodes CASSEQGAQGNQPQHF. The chain carries TRBV6-1 and TRBJ1-5, with 8 bases that match TRBD1. The CDR3 has 16 residues. Germline V gene lookup returns CDR1 MNHNS and CDR2 SASEGT. Trimming took 2 bases from V and 2 from J; bases not matched to a gene: 5.

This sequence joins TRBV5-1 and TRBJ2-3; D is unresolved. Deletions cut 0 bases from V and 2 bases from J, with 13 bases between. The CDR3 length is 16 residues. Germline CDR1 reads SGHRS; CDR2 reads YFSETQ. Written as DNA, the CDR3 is TGCGCCAGCAGCTTGGCCGTCGGCAGTAACACAGATACGCAGTATTTT. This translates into CASSLAVGSNTDTQYF.

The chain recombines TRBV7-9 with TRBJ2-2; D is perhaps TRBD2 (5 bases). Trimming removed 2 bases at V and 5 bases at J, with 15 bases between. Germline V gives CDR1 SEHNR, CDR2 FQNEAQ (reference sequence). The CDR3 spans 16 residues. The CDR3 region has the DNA TGTGCCAGCAGCTTAAGGCAGGAGTGGGAGACCGGGGAGCTGTTTTTT. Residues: CASSLRQEWETGELFF.

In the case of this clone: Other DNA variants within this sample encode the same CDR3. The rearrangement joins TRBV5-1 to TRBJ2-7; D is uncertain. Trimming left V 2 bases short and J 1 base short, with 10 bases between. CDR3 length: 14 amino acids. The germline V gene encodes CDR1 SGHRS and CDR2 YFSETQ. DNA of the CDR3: TGCGCCAGCAGCTTACAAGGCCCTTCCTACGAGCAGTACTTC. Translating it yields CASSLQGPSYEQYF.

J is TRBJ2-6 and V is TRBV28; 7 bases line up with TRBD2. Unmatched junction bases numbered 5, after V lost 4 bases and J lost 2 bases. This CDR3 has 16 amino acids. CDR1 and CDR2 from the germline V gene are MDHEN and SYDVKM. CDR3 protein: CASSSGGEPGANVLTF. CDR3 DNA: TGTGCCAGCAGTTCGGGGGGAGAGCCTGGGGCCAACGTCCTGACTTTC.

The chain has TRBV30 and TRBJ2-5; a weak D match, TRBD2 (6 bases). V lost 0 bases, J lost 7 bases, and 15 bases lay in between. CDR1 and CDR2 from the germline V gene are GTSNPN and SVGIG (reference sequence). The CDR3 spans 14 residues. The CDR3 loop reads CAWSVASGRRTQYF. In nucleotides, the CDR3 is TGTGCCTGGAGTGTAGCTTCAGGGAGGAGGACCCAGTACTTC.